The present T cell receptor beta chain was sequenced within a study of blood T cell repertoires in COVID-19. Generated by immunoSEQ multiplex PCR, the TCRdb table keeps only in-frame clones and is missing some. Of approximately 280,000 clones listed, nearly 90% are singletons. Germline trimming cut 0 bases from V and 1 base from J; bases unmatched to any gene: 4. Germline values: CDR1 MNHEY, CDR2 SVGAGI. The CDR3 contains 16 residues. This TCR came from a woman between 18 and 30 years old with acute COVID-19. The gene calls are TRBV6-5 and TRBJ1-2; TRBD1 matches 8 bases. Sequenced input: PBMCs or T cells enriched from blood (not recorded which). CDR3 amino acids: CASSYSAGGYNYGYTF. The CDR3 DNA is TGTGCCAGCAGTTACTCGGCAGGGGGCTATAACTATGGCTACACCTTC.